This T cell receptor beta chain originates from a study of CD8 T cells in ankylosing spondylitis. Researchers built TCR beta libraries using quantitative 5'-RACE with molecular barcodes. TCRdb processed the 5' RACE reads anew with MiXCR; each CDR3 protein has one entry. The sample records approximately 150,000 distinct CDR3 sequences, 25% to 35% being singletons. CDR3 length: 16 amino acids. CDR1 and CDR2 (germline): MNHNS, SASEGT. V lost 5 bases and J lost 0, with 16 bases in between. Comment on this clonotype: Its antigen is not known.

Whole-study results and caveats: Researchers reportedly found disease-linked clones significantly enriched in matched ankylosing spondylitis synovial fluid. In reactive arthritis synovial fluid and blood, some motif variants had been reported before.

J is TRBJ1-1 and V is TRBV6-1; possible D gene TRBD1, 5 bases. This receptor was identified in a male donor with ankylosing spondylitis. Source material: synovial fluid, either unsorted or a sorted T cell fraction (not recorded which). Here the CDR3 reads CASSRRQTAMNTEAFF. The CDR3 nucleotides are TGTGCCAGCAGTCGACGACAGACAGCCATGAACACTGAAGCTTTCTTT.